This TCR beta chain was recorded in a study of blood T cell repertoires in COVID-19. Study-wide context: Some COVID-19 samples were acute and others convalescent; all came from the United States, Italy and Spain.

The table came from immunoSEQ multiplex PCR; TCRdb's copy has only in-frame clones and leaves some out. The table records around 300,000 clones, around 87% of them present only once. Germline values: CDR1 SGHTA, CDR2 FQGNSA. V shed 1 base, J shed 1 base, and the junction held 8 bases outside the gene matches. This CDR3 spans 18 amino acids. The chain has TRBV7-2 and TRBJ2-3; TRBD1 aligns across 10 bases. This clonotype was obtained from a woman in her forties or fifties with active or convalescent COVID-19. Specimen: peripheral blood. In DNA form, the CDR3 reads TGTGCCAGCAGCTTAGACCAGTTCGGGACAGGGGGCACAGATACGCAGTATTTT. Translation gives CASSLDQFGTGGTDTQYF.